This T cell receptor beta chain was captured by sequencing in a study of T cell responses to AZD1222 COVID-19 vaccine. Study outcomes and limitations: It was only after the peak T cell response that any repertoires were sampled.

Measured with immunoSEQ multiplex PCR; TCRdb has only the in-frame clones, and not every one. The repertoire consists of around 150,000 clones, with approximately 90% occurring once and the leading ten covering roughly 1.3%. For this clone: Its target is not known.

This TCR derives from an adult in good health. Sequencing used peripheral blood, obtained on day 0 of AZD1222 vaccination.

The CDR3 region is CASSQRDSNQPQHF. In DNA form, the CDR3 reads TGTGCCAGCAGCCAGAGGGATAGCAATCAGCCCCAGCATTTT. The chain uses TRBV5-8 and TRBJ1-5; D is unclear. CDR1 is SGHTS, CDR2 YDEGEE, per germline. The length of the CDR3 is 14 residues. The germline V and J ends were trimmed by 4 bases and 0 bases, with 8 bases remaining between them.